This T cell receptor beta chain is from a study of T cell changes during pregnancy in multiple sclerosis. The repertoire was sequenced with immunoSEQ multiplex PCR; TCRdb's copy has only in-frame clones and lacks some. The table includes tens of thousands of clones, approximately 94% detected once. This CDR3 has 15 residues. Germline CDR1 MNHEY, CDR2 SMNVEV (reference sequence). Trimming took 8 bases from V and 4 from J, leaving 18 bases between them. The sequences come from CD8+ T cells from peripheral blood mononuclear cells, collected after pregnancy. The chain joins TRBV27 to TRBJ2-1, with D tentatively TRBD2 (6 bases). This receptor was obtained from a female donor with multiple sclerosis, enrolled in a pregnancy study. The CDR3 here is CASSAPGEGYNEQFF. DNA for the CDR3: TGTGCCAGCTCGGCACCGGGAGAAGGATACAATGAGCAGTTCTTC.